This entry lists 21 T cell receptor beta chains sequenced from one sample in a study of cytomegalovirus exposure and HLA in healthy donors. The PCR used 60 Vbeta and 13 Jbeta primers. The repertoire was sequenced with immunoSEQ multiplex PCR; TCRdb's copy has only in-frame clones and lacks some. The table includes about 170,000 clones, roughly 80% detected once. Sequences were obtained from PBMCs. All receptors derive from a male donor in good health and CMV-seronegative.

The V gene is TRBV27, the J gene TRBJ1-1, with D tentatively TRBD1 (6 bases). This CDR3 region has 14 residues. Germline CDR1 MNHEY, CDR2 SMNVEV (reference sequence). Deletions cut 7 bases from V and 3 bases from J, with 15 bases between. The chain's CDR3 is CASKQGGAYTEAFF. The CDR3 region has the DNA TGTGCCAGCAAGCAAGGGGGAGCGTACACTGAAGCTTTCTTT.

The CDR3 reads CASGLSGGADRFLNYGYTF. In DNA, the CDR3 is TGTGCTAGTGGTTTGAGCGGGGGGGCCGACCGTTTTCTTAACTATGGCTACACCTTC. The V call is TRBV12-5, the J call TRBJ1-2; TRBD1 is a possible D gene (6 bases). With 2 bases removed from V and 1 base from J, the gap between germline ends came to 23 bases. The germline CDR1 and CDR2 sequences are LGHNT and FRNRAP. The CDR3 length is 19 residues. The full variable domain, its missing parts supplied by reference TRBV12-5 and TRBJ1-2, is DARVTQTPRHKVTEMGQEVTMRCQPILGHNTVFWYRQTMMQGLELLAYFRNRAPLDDSGMPKDRFSAEMPDATLATLKIQPSEPRDSAVYFCASGLSGGADRFLNYGYTFGSGTRLTVV.

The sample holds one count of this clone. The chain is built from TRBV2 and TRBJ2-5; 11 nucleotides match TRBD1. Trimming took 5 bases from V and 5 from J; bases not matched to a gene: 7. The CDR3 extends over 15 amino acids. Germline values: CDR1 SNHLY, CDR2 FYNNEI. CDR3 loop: CASSQDRGRGETQYF. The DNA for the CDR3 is TGTGCCAGCAGTCAGGACAGGGGGCGGGGGGAGACCCAGTACTTC.

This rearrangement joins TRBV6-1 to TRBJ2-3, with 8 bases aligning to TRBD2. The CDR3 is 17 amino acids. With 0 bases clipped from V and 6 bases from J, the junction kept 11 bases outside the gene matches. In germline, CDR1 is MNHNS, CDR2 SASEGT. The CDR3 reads CASSEAPPGRGVDTQYF. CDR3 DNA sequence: TGTGCCAGCAGTGAAGCGCCCCCGGGGCGGGGGGTGGATACGCAGTATTTT.

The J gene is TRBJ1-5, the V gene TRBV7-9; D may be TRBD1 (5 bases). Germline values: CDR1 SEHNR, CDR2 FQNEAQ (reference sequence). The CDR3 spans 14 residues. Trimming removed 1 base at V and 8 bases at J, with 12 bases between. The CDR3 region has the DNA TGTGCCAGCAGCTTAGATATGGGCAGGGAGCCCCAGCATTTT. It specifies CASSLDMGREPQHF.

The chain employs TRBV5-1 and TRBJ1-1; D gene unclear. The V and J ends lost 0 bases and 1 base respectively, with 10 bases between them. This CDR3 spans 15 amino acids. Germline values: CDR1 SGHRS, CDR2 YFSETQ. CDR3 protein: CASSLAGEGNTEAFF. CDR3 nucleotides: TGCGCCAGCAGCTTGGCCGGGGAGGGGAACACTGAAGCTTTCTTT.

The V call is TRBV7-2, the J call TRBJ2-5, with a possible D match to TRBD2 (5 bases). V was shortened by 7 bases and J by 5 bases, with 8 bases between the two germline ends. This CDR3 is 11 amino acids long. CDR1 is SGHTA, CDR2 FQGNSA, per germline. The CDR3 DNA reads TGTGCCAGCACCCCGGGGGAGACCCAGTACTTC. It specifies CASTPGETQYF.

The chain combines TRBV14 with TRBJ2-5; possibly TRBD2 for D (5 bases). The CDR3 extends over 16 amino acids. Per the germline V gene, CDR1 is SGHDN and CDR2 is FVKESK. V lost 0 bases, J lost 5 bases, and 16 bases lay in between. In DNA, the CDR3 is TGTGCCAGCAGCCAAGAATCGGTGGCGGGTAGGGAGACCCAGTACTTC. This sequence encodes CASSQESVAGRETQYF.

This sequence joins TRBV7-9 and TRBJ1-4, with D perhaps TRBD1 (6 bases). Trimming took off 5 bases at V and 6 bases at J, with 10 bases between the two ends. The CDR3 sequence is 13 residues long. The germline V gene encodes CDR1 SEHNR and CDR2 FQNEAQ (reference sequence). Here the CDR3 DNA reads TGTGCCAGCAGCGGACAGATATATGAAAAACTGTTTTTT. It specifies CASSGQIYEKLFF.

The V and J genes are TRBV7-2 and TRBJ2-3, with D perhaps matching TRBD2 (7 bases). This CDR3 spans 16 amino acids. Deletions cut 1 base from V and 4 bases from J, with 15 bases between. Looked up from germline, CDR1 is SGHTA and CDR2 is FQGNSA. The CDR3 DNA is TGTGCCAGCAGCTTAGTTGGGGGGGGGCAGGCAGATACGCAGTATTTT. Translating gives CASSLVGGGQADTQYF.

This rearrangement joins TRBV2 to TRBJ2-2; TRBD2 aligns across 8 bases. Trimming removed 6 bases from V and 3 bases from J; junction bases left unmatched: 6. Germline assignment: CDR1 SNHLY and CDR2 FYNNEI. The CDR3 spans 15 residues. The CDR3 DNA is TGTGCCAGCAGGCCGGGACTAGGTCACACCGGGGAGCTGTTTTTT. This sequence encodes CASRPGLGHTGELFF.

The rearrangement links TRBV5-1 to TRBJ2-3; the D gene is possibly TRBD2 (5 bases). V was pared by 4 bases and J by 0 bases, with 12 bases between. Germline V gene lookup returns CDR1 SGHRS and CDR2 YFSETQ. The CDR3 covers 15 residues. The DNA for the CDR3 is TGCGCCAGCAGCCCAACGGAGCGGAGCACAGATACGCAGTATTTT. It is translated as CASSPTERSTDTQYF.

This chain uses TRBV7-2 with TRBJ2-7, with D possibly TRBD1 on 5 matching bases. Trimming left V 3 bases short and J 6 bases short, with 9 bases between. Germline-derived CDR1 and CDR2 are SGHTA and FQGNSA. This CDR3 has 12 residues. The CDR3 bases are TGTGCCAGCAGCTTCTCAGGGCGCGAGCAGTACTTC. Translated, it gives CASSFSGREQYF.

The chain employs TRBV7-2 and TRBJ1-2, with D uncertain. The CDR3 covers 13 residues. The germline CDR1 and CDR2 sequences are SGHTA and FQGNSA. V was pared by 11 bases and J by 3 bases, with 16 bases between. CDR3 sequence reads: CAGQLELDYGYTF. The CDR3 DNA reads TGTGCCGGCCAATTGGAGCTAGACTATGGCTACACCTTC. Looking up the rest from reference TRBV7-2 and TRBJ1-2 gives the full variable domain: GAGVSQSPSNKVTEKGKDVELRCDPISGHTALYWYRQSLGQGLEFLIYFQGNSAPDKSGLPSDRFSAERTGGSVSTLTIQRTQQEDSAVYLCAGQLELDYGYTFGSGTRLTVV.

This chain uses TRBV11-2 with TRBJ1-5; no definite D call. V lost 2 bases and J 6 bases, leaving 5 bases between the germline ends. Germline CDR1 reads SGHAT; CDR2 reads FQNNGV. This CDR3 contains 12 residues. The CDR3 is CASSLTGQPQHF. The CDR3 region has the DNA TGTGCCAGCAGCTTAACCGGTCAGCCCCAGCATTTT.

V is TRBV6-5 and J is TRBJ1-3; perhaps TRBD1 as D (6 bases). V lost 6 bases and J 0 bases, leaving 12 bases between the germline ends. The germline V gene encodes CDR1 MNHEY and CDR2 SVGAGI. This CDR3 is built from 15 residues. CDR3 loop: CASRIGQHSGNTIYF. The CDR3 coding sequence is TGTGCCAGCAGGATTGGACAGCACTCTGGAAACACCATATATTTT.

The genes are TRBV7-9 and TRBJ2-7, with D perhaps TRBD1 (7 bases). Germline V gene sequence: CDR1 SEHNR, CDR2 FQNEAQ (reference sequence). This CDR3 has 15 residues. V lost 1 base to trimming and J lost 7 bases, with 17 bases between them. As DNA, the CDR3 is TGTGCCAGCAGCTTAGATGGCGGGACAGTAAAAGAGCAGTACTTC. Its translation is CASSLDGGTVKEQYF. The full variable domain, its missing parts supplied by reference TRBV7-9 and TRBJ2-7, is DTGVSQNPRHKITKRGQNVTFRCDPISEHNRLYWYRQTLGQGPEFLTYFQNEAQLEKSRLLSDRFSAERPKGSFSTLEIQRTEQGDSAMYLCASSLDGGTVKEQYFGPGTRLTVT.

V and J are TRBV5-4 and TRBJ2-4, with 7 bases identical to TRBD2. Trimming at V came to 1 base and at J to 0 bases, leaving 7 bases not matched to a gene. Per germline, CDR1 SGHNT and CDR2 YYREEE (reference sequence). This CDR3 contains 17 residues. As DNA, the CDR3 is TGTGCCAGCAGCTTGATGGGACTAACTTTAGCCAAAAACATTCAGTACTTC. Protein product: CASSLMGLTLAKNIQYF.

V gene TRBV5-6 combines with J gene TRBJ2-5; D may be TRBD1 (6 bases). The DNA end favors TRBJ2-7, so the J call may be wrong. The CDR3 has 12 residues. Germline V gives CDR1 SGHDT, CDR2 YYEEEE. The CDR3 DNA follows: TGTGCCAGCAGCCCGCAGGGGTACGAGCAGTACTTC. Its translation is CASSPQGYEQYF.

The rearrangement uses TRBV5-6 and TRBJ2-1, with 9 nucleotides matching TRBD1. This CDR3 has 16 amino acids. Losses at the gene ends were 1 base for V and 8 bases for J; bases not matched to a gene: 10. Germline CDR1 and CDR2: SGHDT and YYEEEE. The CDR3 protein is CASSLRSGQGIYEQFF. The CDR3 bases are TGTGCCAGCAGCTTGCGGTCGGGACAGGGTATCTATGAGCAGTTCTTC. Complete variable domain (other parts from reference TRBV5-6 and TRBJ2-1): DAGVTQSPTHLIKTRGQQVTLRCSPKSGHDTVSWYQQALGQGPQFIFQYYEEEERQRGNFPDRFSGHQFPNYSSELNVNALLLGDSALYLCASSLRSGQGIYEQFFGPGTRLTVL.

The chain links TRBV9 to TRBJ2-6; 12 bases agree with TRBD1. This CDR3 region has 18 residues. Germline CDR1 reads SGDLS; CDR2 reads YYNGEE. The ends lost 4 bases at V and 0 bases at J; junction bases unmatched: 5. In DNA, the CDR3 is TGTGCCAGCAGCTCGAGGGGACAGGGGGCCTCTGGGGCCAACGTCCTGACTTTC. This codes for CASSSRGQGASGANVLTF.